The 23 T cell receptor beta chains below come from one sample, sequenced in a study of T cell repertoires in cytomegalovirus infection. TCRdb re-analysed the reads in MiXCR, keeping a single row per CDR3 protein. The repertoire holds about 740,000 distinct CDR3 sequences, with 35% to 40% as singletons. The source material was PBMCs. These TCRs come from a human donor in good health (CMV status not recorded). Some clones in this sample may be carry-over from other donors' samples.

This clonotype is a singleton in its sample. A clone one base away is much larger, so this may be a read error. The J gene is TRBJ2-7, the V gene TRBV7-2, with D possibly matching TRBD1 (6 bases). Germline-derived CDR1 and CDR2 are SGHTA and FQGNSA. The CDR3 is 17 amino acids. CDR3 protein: CASSLRALTGPPYEQSF. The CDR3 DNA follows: TGTGCCAGCAGCCTAAGGGCCCTGACAGGACCACCCTACGAGCAGTCCTTC.

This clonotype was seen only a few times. The CDR3 protein is CASSPTRGYAAFF. The CDR3 DNA reads as TGTGCCAGCAGCCCGACCAGGGGTTATGCTGCTTTCTTT. The chain joins TRBV7-6 to TRBJ1-1; TRBD1 is a possible D gene (6 bases). V was clipped by 5 bases and J by 11 bases, with 18 bases between them. CDR1 and CDR2 (germline): SGHVS, FNYEAQ. This CDR3 is built from 13 residues.

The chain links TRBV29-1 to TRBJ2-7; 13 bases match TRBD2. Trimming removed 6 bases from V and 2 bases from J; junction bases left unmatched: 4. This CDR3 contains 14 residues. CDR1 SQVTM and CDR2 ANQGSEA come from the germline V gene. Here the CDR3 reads CSVEGLAGTYEQYF. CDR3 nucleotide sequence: TGCAGCGTAGAGGGACTAGCGGGAACCTACGAGCAGTACTTC.

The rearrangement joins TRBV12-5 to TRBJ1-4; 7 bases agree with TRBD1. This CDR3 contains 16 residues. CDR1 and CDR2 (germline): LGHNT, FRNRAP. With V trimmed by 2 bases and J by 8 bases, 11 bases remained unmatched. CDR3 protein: CASGLKPTGRREKLFF. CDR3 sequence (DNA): TGTGCTAGTGGTTTGAAACCGACAGGGCGGAGGGAAAAACTGTTTTTT.

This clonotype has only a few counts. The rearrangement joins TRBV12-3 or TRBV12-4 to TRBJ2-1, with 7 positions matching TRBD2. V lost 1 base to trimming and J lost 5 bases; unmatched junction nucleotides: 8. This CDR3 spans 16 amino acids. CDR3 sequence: CASSLVGGGYHNEQFF. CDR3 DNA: TGTGCCAGCAGTTTAGTAGGCGGGGGATACCACAATGAGCAGTTCTTC.

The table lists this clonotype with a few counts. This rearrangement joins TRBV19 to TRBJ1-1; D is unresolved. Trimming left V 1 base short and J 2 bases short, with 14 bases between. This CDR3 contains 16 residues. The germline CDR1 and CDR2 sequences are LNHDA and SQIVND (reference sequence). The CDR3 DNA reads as TGTGCCAGTAGTATAGTATCGGTCAGCCCTAACACTGAAGCTTTCTTT. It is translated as CASSIVSVSPNTEAFF.

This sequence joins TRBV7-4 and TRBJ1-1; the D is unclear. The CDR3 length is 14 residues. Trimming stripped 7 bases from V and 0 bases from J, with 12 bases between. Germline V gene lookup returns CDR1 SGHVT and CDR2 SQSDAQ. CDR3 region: CASTIVQMNTEAFF. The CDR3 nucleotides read TGTGCCAGCACCATCGTACAGATGAACACTGAAGCTTTCTTT.

The CDR3 protein is CASSPQRTGSTDTQYF. CDR3 in DNA: TGTGCCAGCAGCCCGCAACGGACAGGGAGTACAGATACGCAGTATTTT. The V call is TRBV6-2 or TRBV6-3, the J call TRBJ2-3; TRBD1 agrees at 8 bases. J gave up 3 bases and V 6 bases, and 11 bases lay outside the gene matches. CDR3 length: 16 residues. Germline V CDR1 and CDR2: MNHEY, SVGEGT.

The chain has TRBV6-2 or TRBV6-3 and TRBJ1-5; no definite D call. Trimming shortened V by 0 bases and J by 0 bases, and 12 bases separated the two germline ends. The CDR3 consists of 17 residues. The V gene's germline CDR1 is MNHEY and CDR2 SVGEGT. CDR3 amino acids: CASSYSWRTYSNQPQHF. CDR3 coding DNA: TGTGCCAGCAGTTACTCGTGGAGGACGTATAGCAATCAGCCCCAGCATTTT.

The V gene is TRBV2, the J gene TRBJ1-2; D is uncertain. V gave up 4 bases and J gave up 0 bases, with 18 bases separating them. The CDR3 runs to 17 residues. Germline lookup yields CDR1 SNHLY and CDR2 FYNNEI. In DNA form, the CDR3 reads TGTGCCAGCAGTGCTCTCGACCAGCGACGAGCTAACTATGGCTACACCTTC. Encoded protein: CASSALDQRRANYGYTF.

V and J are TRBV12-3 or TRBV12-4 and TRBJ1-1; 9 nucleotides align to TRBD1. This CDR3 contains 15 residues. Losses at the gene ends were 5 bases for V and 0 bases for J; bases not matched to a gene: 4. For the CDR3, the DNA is TGTGCCAGCAGTGAAAGACAGGGGGTGAACACTGAAGCTTTCTTT. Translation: CASSERQGVNTEAFF.

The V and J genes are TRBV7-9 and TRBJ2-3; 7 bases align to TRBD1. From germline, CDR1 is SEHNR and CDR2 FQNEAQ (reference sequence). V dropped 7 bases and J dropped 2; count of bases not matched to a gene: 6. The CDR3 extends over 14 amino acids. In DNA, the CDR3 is TGTGCCAGCACTGCAGGGGGAAACACAGATACGCAGTATTTT. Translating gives CASTAGGNTDTQYF. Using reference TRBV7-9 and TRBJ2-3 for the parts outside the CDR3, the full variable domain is DTGVSQNPRHKITKRGQNVTFRCDPISEHNRLYWYRQTLGQGPEFLTYFQNEAQLEKSRLLSDRFSAERPKGSFSTLEIQRTEQGDSAMYLCASTAGGNTDTQYFGPGTRLTVL.

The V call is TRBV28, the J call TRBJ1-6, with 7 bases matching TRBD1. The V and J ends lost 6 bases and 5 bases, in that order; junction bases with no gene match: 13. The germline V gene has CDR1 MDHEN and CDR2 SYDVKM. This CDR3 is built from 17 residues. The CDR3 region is CASRFGVGDSNNSPLHF. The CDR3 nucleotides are TGTGCCAGCAGGTTCGGCGTTGGGGACAGTAATAATTCACCCCTCCACTTT.

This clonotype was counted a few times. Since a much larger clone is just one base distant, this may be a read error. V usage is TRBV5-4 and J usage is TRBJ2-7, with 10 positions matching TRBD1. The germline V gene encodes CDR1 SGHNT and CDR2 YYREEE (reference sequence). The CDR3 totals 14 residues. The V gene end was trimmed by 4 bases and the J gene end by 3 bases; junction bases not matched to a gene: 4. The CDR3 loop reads CASSAGTGVYEQYF. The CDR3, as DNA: TGTGCCAGCAGCGCCGGGACAGGGGTCTACGAGCAGTACTTC.

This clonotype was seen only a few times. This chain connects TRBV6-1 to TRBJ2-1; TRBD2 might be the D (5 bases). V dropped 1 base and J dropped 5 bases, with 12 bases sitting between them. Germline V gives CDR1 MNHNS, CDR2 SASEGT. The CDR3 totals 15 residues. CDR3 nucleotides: TGTGCCAGCAGTGAAGGTGGACTTTTAAACAATGAGCAGTTCTTC. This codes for CASSEGGLLNNEQFF.

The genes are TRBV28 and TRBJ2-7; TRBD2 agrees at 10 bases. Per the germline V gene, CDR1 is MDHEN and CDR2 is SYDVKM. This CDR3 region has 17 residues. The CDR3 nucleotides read TGTCCCCGCAGGACTTGTCGGACTAGCGGTAACTCCTACGAGCAGTACTTC. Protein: CPRRTCRTSGNSYEQYF.

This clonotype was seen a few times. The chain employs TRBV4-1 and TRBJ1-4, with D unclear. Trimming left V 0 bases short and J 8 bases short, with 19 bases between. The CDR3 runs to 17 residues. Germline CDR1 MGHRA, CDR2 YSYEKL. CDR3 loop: CASSQEASLTAREKLFF. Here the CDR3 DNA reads TGCGCCAGCAGCCAAGAGGCCAGCTTGACTGCCCGCGAAAAACTGTTTTTT.

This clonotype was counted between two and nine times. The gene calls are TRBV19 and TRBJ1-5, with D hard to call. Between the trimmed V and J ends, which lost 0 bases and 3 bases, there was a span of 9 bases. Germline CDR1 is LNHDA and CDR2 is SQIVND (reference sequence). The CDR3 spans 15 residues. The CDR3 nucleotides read TGTGCCAGTAGTATAGAGGGCCGGGCCAATCAGCCCCAGCATTTT. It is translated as CASSIEGRANQPQHF. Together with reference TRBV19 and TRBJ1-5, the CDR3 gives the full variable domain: DGGITQSPKYLFRKEGQNVTLSCEQNLNHDAMYWYRQDPGQGLRLIYYSQIVNDFQKGDIAEGYSVSREKKESFPLTVTSAQKNPTAFYLCASSIEGRANQPQHFGDGTRLSIL.

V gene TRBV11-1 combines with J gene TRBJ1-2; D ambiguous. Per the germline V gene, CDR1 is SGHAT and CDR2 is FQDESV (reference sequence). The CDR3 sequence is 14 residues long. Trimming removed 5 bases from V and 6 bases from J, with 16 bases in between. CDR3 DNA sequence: TGTGCCAGCAGCCCCCGGACGGGTAAAGATGGCTACACCTTC. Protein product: CASSPRTGKDGYTF.

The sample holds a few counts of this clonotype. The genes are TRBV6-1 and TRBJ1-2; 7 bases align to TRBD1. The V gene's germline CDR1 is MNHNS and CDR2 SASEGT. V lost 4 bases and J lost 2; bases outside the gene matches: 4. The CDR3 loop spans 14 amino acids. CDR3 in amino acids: CASSAADRNYGYTF. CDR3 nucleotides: TGTGCCAGCAGTGCCGCGGACAGGAACTATGGCTACACCTTC.

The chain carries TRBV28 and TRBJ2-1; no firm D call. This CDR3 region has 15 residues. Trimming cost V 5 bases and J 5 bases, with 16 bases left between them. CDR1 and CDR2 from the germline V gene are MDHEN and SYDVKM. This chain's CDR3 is CASSITGRINNEQFF. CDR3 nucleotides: TGTGCCAGCAGTATTACCGGACGGATTAACAATGAGCAGTTCTTC.

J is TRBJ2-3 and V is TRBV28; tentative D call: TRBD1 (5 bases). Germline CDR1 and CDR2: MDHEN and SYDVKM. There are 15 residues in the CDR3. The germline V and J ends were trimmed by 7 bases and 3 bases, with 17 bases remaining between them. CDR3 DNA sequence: TGTGCCAGCAACCCAAGCATTCCAGGGACAGATACGCAGTATTTT. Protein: CASNPSIPGTDTQYF.

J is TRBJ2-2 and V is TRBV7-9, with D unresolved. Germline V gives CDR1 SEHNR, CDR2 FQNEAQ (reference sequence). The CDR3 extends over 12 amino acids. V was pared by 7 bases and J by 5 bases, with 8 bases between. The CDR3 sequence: CASTVITGELFF. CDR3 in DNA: TGTGCCAGCACCGTAATTACCGGGGAGCTGTTTTTT.